This T cell receptor (beta chain) was obtained from a study of glioma-infiltrating T cells (dated by TCRdb to between 2015 and 2016). About the investigation overall: Sequencing of TCR alpha- and beta-chain repertoires was performed on glioma tissue, on non-neoplastic brain tissue, and on matched peripheral blood mononuclear cells. To measure divergence between tissue and blood T-cell populations, each tissue-infiltrating repertoire was compared with the peripheral blood repertoire of the same patient. The paired cohort comprised three low-grade glioma patients, under 10 primary glioblastoma patients and three non-glioma patients contributing non-neoplastic brain tissue. Overall study outcomes, separate from this receptor: Group comparisons were based on small numbers of patients: three non-neoplastic, three low-grade glioma and roughly 8 glioblastoma patients. In non-neoplastic patients, VJ-independent divergence between tissue and blood fell below expectation, whereas in all gliomas, and especially in low-grade gliomas, the divergence rose above expectation. Very few CDR3 sequences were shared between tissue and blood, attributed to high CDR3 diversity and limited sampling.

V is cut by 7 bases and J by 5 bases, and the space between the germline ends is 17 bases. From the cysteine through the phenylalanine, the CDR3 covers 14 amino acids. The entry retains the CDR3 DNA only, 42 bases that are in frame from base 1. Sequences GTSNPN (CDR1) and SVGIG (CDR2) are obtained from the germline V gene (reference sequence). TCR alpha and beta CDR3 regions were amplified with the iRepertoire nested amplicon-rescue multiplex PCR (arm-PCR) platform from RNA. One-step reverse transcription and amplification used about 95-400 ng of tissue mRNA or PBMC total RNA as input. After bead purification, a secondary multiplex PCR added Illumina adapters, and libraries were gel-purified between 200 and 400 bp. Internal 6-nucleotide barcodes were carried by the libraries and were used for demultiplexing. The libraries were sequenced on an Illumina MiSeq using 2x220 or 2x250 nucleotide paired-end reads. Concerning the study's data processing: Paired reads were merged with FLASH 1.2.11 and aligned to the GRCh37 human genome with BWA-MEM before extracting TRA and TRB reads. An IMGT-derived reference of cassette sequences and CDR3 motifs, with pseudogenes included, was used for V and J assignment. Reads were translated in three frames, and productive CDR3s were defined by a C…FGXG motif without stop codons. Clonotypes were defined as unique combinations of V-J cassette pair and CDR3 amino acid sequence. Reads were filtered by Hamming distance, with the threshold set by the sequence error rate of each sample in mapped regions. Through fastp at Q25 and MiXCR, TCRdb rebuilt clones from the public reads, retaining in-frame beta chains. Every CDR3 protein is listed once, alongside the most common genes and DNA of its rows. Clone size and V and J calls follow TCRdb, not the original study. This sample lists around 130,000 distinct CDR3 sequences; more than 20% were detected once. The top ten clonotypes cover roughly a quarter of the sample.

With regard to this clonotype: No antigen is known for it. No base-level quality is on record; no much larger clone is a single base apart.

Sequenced: glioma tissue, nonneoplastic brain tissue, or PBMCs (not recorded which). Recombination connected TRBV30 to TRBJ2-2; matching of 5 bases hints at TRBD2 as the D gene. This sequence was found in a human donor with low-grade glioma or glioblastoma, undergoing nonglioma brain surgery, or in good health (not recorded which). The CDR3 reads CASRDTTGTGELFF. Here is the DNA: TGTGCCTCCCGGGATACCACTGGGACCGGGGAGCTGTTTTTT.